This TCR beta chain was captured in a study of naive and memory T cell subsets. Study-wide points: A few larger clonotypes appeared in naive repertoires, especially CD8, possibly memory cells re-expressing CD45RA.

The sample holds a few counts of this clonotype. The antigen is unknown. The ends lost 0 bases at V and 3 bases at J; junction bases unmatched: 11. The germline V gene has CDR1 LGHNA and CDR2 YNFKEQ. CDR3 length: 18 residues. Cells stained for CD3, CD4, CD8, CD45RA, CD27 and viability were sorted into four CD45RA/CD27 subsets. Two oligonucleotides, mixed equimolar, formed the beta constant-region primer covering TRBC1 and TRBC2. Four rounds of PCR amplified the ligated cDNA using nested alpha and beta constant-region primers plus SP2. TCRdb recomputed calls from the UMI-ligation and nested PCR reads with MiXCR, one row per CDR3 protein. The sample includes more than 95,000 distinct CDR3 sequences, about 14% of them seen just once.

This chain joins TRBV4-2 and TRBJ2-3; the match to TRBD2 covers 8 bases. This sequence was found in a human donor in good health. Sequenced: naive CD8+ T cells from blood. CDR3 nucleotide sequence: TGTGCCAGCAGCCAAGAGACCCCACGGGGGGGCCCTACAGATACGCAGTATTTT. Translating gives CASSQETPRGGPTDTQYF.